The source of this T cell receptor (beta chain) is a study of blood T cells in healthy people across ages. General study findings and limits: Per million T cells, TCR beta diversity dropped about linearly as age rose.

Caucasian, healthy and from Russia, the donors were aged between roughly 6 and 100. With a J-beta primer mix and a sample-barcoded 5' primer, a second PCR ran 7 to 11 cycles. All cDNA molecules were each tagged by a template-switch adaptor with 12 random nucleotides. TCRdb processed the 5' RACE reads anew with MiXCR; each CDR3 protein has one entry. The sample consists of around 1.7 million distinct CDR3 sequences, approximately 30% of them appearing once. Germline V lookup: CDR1 DFQATT, CDR2 SNEGSKA (reference sequence). The V segment lost 4 bases and the J segment 7 bases; nucleotides outside the gene matches: 4. This CDR3 region has 13 residues. About this clonotype: The target antigen is unknown.

The material sequenced was blood. This TCR was sampled from a woman in her thirties in good health. V is TRBV20-1 and J is TRBJ1-6; 7 bases match TRBD1. CDR3: CSAKGRGNSPLHF. In nucleotides, the CDR3 is TGCAGTGCTAAGGGCAGGGGGAATTCACCCCTCCACTTT.